Below are 18 T cell receptor beta chains sequenced from a single sample in a study of PD-1 blockade in classical Hodgkin lymphoma. No patient escaped relapse after autologous stem cell transplantation, and brentuximab vedotin exposure varied. Data came from immunoSEQ multiplex PCR; TCRdb stores just in-frame clones and leaves some out. The sample lists about 150,000 clones, approximately 72% occurring once. Specimen: peripheral blood mononuclear cells (PBMCs), collected before the second cycle of nivolumab. The source of these receptors is a human donor with classical Hodgkin lymphoma.

The chain uses TRBV20-1 and TRBJ1-2; unclear D gene. Germline V gives CDR1 DFQATT, CDR2 SNEGSKA (reference sequence). The CDR3 extends over 9 amino acids. The CDR3 DNA reads as TGCAGGGCAGATGTGGGCTACACCTTC. This codes for CRADVGYTF.

The rearrangement joins TRBV28 to TRBJ2-5, with a tentative D call TRBD1 (6 bases). Germline loops: CDR1 MDHEN, CDR2 SYDVKM. This CDR3 contains 16 residues. Trimming left V 4 bases short and J 5 bases short, with 20 bases between. The CDR3 DNA reads TGTGCCAGCAGTTCCCCACGGGACATCGGTCGTGAGACCCAGTACTTC. Translation: CASSSPRDIGRETQYF.

The CDR3 is CASSYSRGASTDTQYF. DNA for the CDR3: TGTGCCAGCAGTTACTCGCGCGGGGCTAGCACAGATACGCAGTATTTT. The chain links TRBV6-5 to TRBJ2-3; D is possibly TRBD2 (6 bases). Trimming took 0 bases from V and 0 from J, leaving 10 bases between them. Germline assignment: CDR1 MNHEY and CDR2 SVGAGI. CDR3 size: 16 residues.

In its sample, this clone was seen a few times. The chain combines TRBV7-2 with TRBJ2-1; a possible D gene is TRBD2 (6 bases). V was cut by 0 bases and J by 5 bases, with 11 bases left in between. Germline V CDR1 and CDR2: SGHTA, FQGNSA. This CDR3 spans 15 amino acids. The CDR3, as DNA: TGTGCCAGCAGCTTAGCCGGACTAAGTAACAATGAGCAGTTCTTC. As protein: CASSLAGLSNNEQFF.

This clone showed up just a few times. The chain is built from TRBV7-9 and TRBJ2-1, with TRBD2 matching 14 bases. CDR3 length: 16 residues. V dropped 3 bases and J dropped 12; count of bases not matched to a gene: 10. Germline loops: CDR1 SEHNR, CDR2 FQNEAQ (reference sequence). The CDR3: CASSLGLAGAAIGQFF. DNA of the CDR3: TGTGCCAGCAGCTTGGGACTAGCGGGGGCGGCGATTGGGCAGTTCTTC.

The V and J genes are TRBV11-2 and TRBJ2-1, with TRBD1 as a possible D gene (6 bases). From germline, CDR1 is SGHAT and CDR2 FQNNGV. V was shortened by 5 bases and J by 7 bases, with 12 bases between the two germline ends. This CDR3 is built from 13 residues. CDR3 region: CASSKNRENEQFF. The CDR3 DNA follows: TGTGCCAGCAGCAAAAACAGGGAGAATGAGCAGTTCTTC.

This chain links TRBV9 with TRBJ2-6, with D possibly being TRBD1 (6 bases). With 0 bases removed from V and 1 base from J, the gap between germline ends came to 14 bases. Germline CDR1 is SGDLS and CDR2 is YYNGEE. The CDR3 extends over 18 amino acids. The CDR3 sequence is CASSVGSGDGSGANVLTF. Written as DNA, the CDR3 is TGTGCCAGCAGCGTAGGATCAGGGGACGGGTCTGGGGCCAACGTCCTGACTTTC.

The gene calls are TRBV7-9 and TRBJ2-1, with D tentatively TRBD2 (6 bases). This CDR3 region has 13 residues. V was trimmed by 2 bases and J by 9 bases, leaving 11 bases between them. Germline lookup yields CDR1 SEHNR and CDR2 FQNEAQ (reference sequence). CDR3: CASSLTGVAEQFF. Written as DNA, the CDR3 is TGTGCCAGCAGCTTAACGGGAGTGGCTGAGCAGTTCTTC.

The chain links TRBV10-3 to TRBJ2-2; 8 positions agree with TRBD2. The CDR3 is made up of 18 amino acids. Germline CDR1 is ENHRY and CDR2 is SYGVKD. V shed 3 bases and J 2 bases; nucleotides not matched to a gene: 11. The CDR3, as DNA: TGTGCCATCAGTGATGGGCTGGCGGGGGGCCACAACACCGGGGAGCTGTTTTTT. Protein sequence: CAISDGLAGGHNTGELFF.

The genes are TRBV19 and TRBJ2-7, with a possible D match to TRBD1 (5 bases). V lost 3 bases and J 7 bases, leaving 16 bases between the germline ends. Germline V gives CDR1 LNHDA, CDR2 SQIVND (reference sequence). The CDR3 has 14 amino acids. CDR3 sequence: CASSIGRVNSEQYF. The CDR3 DNA reads as TGTGCCAGTAGTATTGGCAGGGTCAATTCTGAGCAGTACTTC. Variable domain in full (rest from reference TRBV19 and TRBJ2-7): DGGITQSPKYLFRKEGQNVTLSCEQNLNHDAMYWYRQDPGQGLRLIYYSQIVNDFQKGDIAEGYSVSREKKESFPLTVTSAQKNPTAFYLCASSIGRVNSEQYFGPGTRLTVT.

The CDR3 here is CASSLRGRETQYF. For the CDR3, the DNA is TGCGCCAGCAGCCTCAGGGGGCGAGAGACCCAGTACTTC. This chain uses TRBV4-1 with TRBJ2-5; 8 nucleotides match TRBD1. In germline, CDR1 is MGHRA, CDR2 YSYEKL. The CDR3 contains 13 residues. The V and J ends lost 4 bases and 4 bases, in that order; junction bases with no gene match: 2.

The V and J genes are TRBV10-3 and TRBJ1-4, with a possible D match to TRBD1 (5 bases). In germline, CDR1 is ENHRY, CDR2 SYGVKD. The CDR3 covers 13 residues. The V gene lost 3 bases and the J gene lost 8 bases, with 10 bases spanning the gap. The CDR3 loop reads CAISDRVGEKLFF. CDR3 coding DNA: TGTGCCATCAGTGACAGGGTGGGGGAAAAACTGTTTTTT.

The chain links TRBV6-5 to TRBJ2-7; D perhaps matches TRBD2 (6 bases). The CDR3 consists of 14 residues. Germline V gene data show CDR1 as MNHEY and CDR2 as SVGAGI. V was clipped by 6 bases and J by 4 bases, with 16 bases between them. CDR3 region: CASRTFPGVYEQYF. The CDR3 region has the DNA TGTGCCAGCAGGACCTTCCCGGGAGTTTACGAGCAGTACTTC.

This clone turned up a few times. V usage is TRBV6-5 and J usage is TRBJ2-7; maybe TRBD1 (5 bases). Trimming stripped 6 bases from V and 3 bases from J, with 6 bases between. The germline CDR1 and CDR2 sequences are MNHEY and SVGAGI. CDR3 size: 11 residues. The DNA for the CDR3 is TGTGCCAGCAGGGACAACTACGAGCAGTACTTC. Translation gives CASRDNYEQYF.

The CDR3 coding sequence is TGTGCCAGTAGCCCCGGGACTAGCTGGAACAATGAGCAGTTCTTC. Translated, it gives CASSPGTSWNNEQFF. The chain combines TRBV19 with TRBJ2-1, with 9 bases lining up with TRBD2. V was clipped by 6 bases and J by 5 bases; unmatched bases: 8. CDR1 LNHDA and CDR2 SQIVND come from the germline V gene (reference sequence). The CDR3 loop spans 15 amino acids.

The chain employs TRBV6-4 and TRBJ1-1; D gene unclear. Germline V lookup: CDR1 MRHNA, CDR2 SNTAGT. V was clipped by 3 bases and J by 0 bases, with 5 bases between them. There are 13 residues in the CDR3. The CDR3 sequence: CASSEEMNTEAFF. The CDR3 DNA reads TGTGCCAGCAGTGAGGAGATGAACACTGAAGCTTTCTTT.

This chain joins TRBV7-9 and TRBJ1-1; TRBD1 is a possible D gene (5 bases). The CDR3 runs to 13 residues. Looked up from germline, CDR1 is SEHNR and CDR2 is FQNEAQ (reference sequence). Trimming took off 5 bases at V and 4 bases at J, with 11 bases between the two ends. CDR3 sequence: CASSAAGSTEAFF. The CDR3 DNA is TGTGCCAGCAGCGCAGCAGGGAGCACTGAAGCTTTCTTT.

CDR3 loop: CASSLETASLANYGYTF. CDR3 DNA: TGTGCCAGCAGCTTAGAAACCGCATCTCTGGCTAACTATGGCTACACCTTC. The chain combines TRBV11-2 with TRBJ1-2; D remains unclear. Per the germline V gene, CDR1 is SGHAT and CDR2 is FQNNGV. V was clipped by 0 bases and J by 0 bases, with 14 bases between them. The CDR3 is 17 amino acids.